This is a list of T cell receptor beta chains from one sample in a study of cytomegalovirus exposure and HLA in healthy donors. The repertoire was sequenced with immunoSEQ multiplex PCR; TCRdb's copy has only in-frame clones and lacks some. The top ten clones hold around 1.5% of a sample with around 190,000 clones, roughly 77% of them seen once. Sequences were obtained from PBMCs. All receptors derive from a woman in her 50s in good health and CMV-seronegative. Each CDR3 is given with its conserved first and last residue. D genes are given only for firm matches. Expanded clones are given a class, and other clones once, few, many or no size at all.

.	TRBV9	TRBJ1-2	.	TGTGCCAGCAGCGTCGCGGACAGAATTGACTATGGCTACACCTTC	CASSVADRIDYGYTF
TRBD1	TRBV5-1	TRBJ2-7	.	TGCGCCAGCAGCGCCGGAAGACAGGGTTACGAGCAGTACTTC	CASSAGRQGYEQYF
.	TRBV4-3	TRBJ2-1	.	TGCGCCAGCAGCCAAGAGGGGGCAGCGGACCCCTACAATGAGCAGTTCTTC	CASSQEGAADPYNEQFF
.	TRBV7-7	TRBJ2-5	.	TGTGCTAGCAGCTCCGGACTGATACAAGAGACCCAGTACTTC	CASSSGLIQETQYF
TRBD1	TRBV7-9	TRBJ1-2	few	TGTGCCAGCAGCTCGAGGGACAGGGATGGCTACACCTTC	CASSSRDRDGYTF
.	TRBV28	TRBJ1-5	.	TGTGCCAGCAGTTTGGGGGTAGGCCAGGGGTTACGACAGCCCCAGCATTTT	CASSLGVGQGLRQPQHF
TRBD1	TRBV6-5	TRBJ1-1	few	TGTGCCAGCAGACGTACCGGGACAGGGGAAAATGAAGCTTTCTTT	CASRRTGTGENEAFF
.	TRBV5-1	TRBJ2-2	.	TGCGCCAGCAGCTTGTTACAGGCCGGGGAGCTGTTTTTT	CASSLLQAGELFF
TRBD2	TRBV9	TRBJ2-1	.	TGTGCCAGCAGCGGACTAGCGGGGGTTCTTAATGAGCAGTTCTTC	CASSGLAGVLNEQFF
TRBD2	TRBV7-3	TRBJ2-3	.	TGTGCCAGCAGCCCCCAGCGGGGGGGGACCACAGATACGCAGTATTTT	CASSPQRGGTTDTQYF
.	TRBV7-9	TRBJ2-7	.	TGTGCCAGCAGCGCCCGTGGGAGGGGGTTGGACGAGCAGTACTTC	CASSARGRGLDEQYF
.	TRBV27	TRBJ1-4	.	TGTGCCAGCAGCCACGCGGCGGGTGAAAAACTGTTTTTT	CASSHAAGEKLFF
.	TRBV5-6	TRBJ2-5	.	TGTGCCAGCAGTACGACTCCTCACAGGGCGGAGACCCAGTACTTC	CASSTTPHRAETQYF
TRBD2	TRBV5-4	TRBJ2-1	once	TGTGCCAGCAGCTCAACTGGACTAGCGGGGGGGCCTAGTTACAATGAGCAGTTCTTC	CASSSTGLAGGPSYNEQFF
TRBD2	TRBV15	TRBJ2-3	.	TGTGCCACCAGCAGAGAAGGGACCCCGGGCGGGGGGGATACGCAGTATTTT	CATSREGTPGGGDTQYF
TRBD2	TRBV10-3	TRBJ2-3	.	TGTGCCATCAGTGGTCAAGTTCCCGGGGGGGGCCGGACAGATACGCAGTATTTT	CAISGQVPGGGRTDTQYF
TRBD1	TRBV5-1	TRBJ1-6	.	TGCGCCAGCAGCCCCGGGACAGCCTATAATTCACCCCTCCACTTT	CASSPGTAYNSPLHF
.	TRBV6-1	TRBJ2-7	.	TGTGCCAGCAGCTTGGCAGGGCGCGAGCAGTACTTC	CASSLAGREQYF
.	TRBV15	TRBJ1-5	.	TGTGCCACCAGCGGCGGTGGACAAGTACTCAATCAGCCCCAGCATTTT	CATSGGGQVLNQPQHF
TRBD1	TRBV6-5	TRBJ1-1	few	TGTGCCAGCAGCTGGACAGGGCTTGAAGCTTTCTTT	CASSWTGLEAFF
.	TRBV2	TRBJ1-1	few	TGTGCCAGCAGTGGCGAAGGGGGGGCTAACACTGAAGCTTTCTTT	CASSGEGGANTEAFF
.	TRBV19	TRBJ2-1	.	TGTGCCAGTAGTGGGGACAACGACAATGAGCAGTTCTTC	CASSGDNDNEQFF
.	TRBV13	TRBJ2-7	.	TGTGCCAGCAGCTCAAGACAGCGTCTCTACGAGCAGTACTTC	CASSSRQRLYEQYF
TRBD1	TRBV27	TRBJ1-2	.	TGTGCCAGCAGTTTTAATACAGGGGAGGGCTACACCTTC	CASSFNTGEGYTF
.	TRBV11-1	TRBJ2-7	.	TGTGCCAGCAGCTTAGGCCAGGCCTCCTACGAGCAGTACTTC	CASSLGQASYEQYF
.	TRBV19	TRBJ2-7	.	TGTGCCAGTAGTATAGGAGGCAGGGGGAGGATAAACGAGCAGTACTTC	CASSIGGRGRINEQYF
.	TRBV11-2	TRBJ2-1	once	TGTGCCAGCAGTGGACAGCTCGCCTATAATGAGCAGTTCTTC	CASSGQLAYNEQFF
.	TRBV27	TRBJ1-5	once	TGTGCCAGCAAGGGAGGGATGAGTAGCAATCAGCCCCAGCATTTT	CASKGGMSSNQPQHF
.	TRBV7-2	TRBJ2-5	.	TGTGCCAGCAGCTTAAACAGGGGGCTAGCGGGAGTTAGGGAGACCCAGTACTTC	CASSLNRGLAGVRETQYF
.	TRBV6-5	TRBJ2-7	.	TGTGCCAGCAGTTCCCCAGTCTCCTACGAGCAGTACTTC	CASSSPVSYEQYF
.	TRBV4-3	TRBJ2-1	.	TGCGCCAGCAGCCAAGAGTCAGGGGCTAACAGTCCTTACAATGAGCAGTTCTTC	CASSQESGANSPYNEQFF
TRBD2	TRBV27	TRBJ2-5	once	TGTGCCAGCAGCTCACGGAGACTAGCGGAAGAGACCCAGTACTTC	CASSSRRLAEETQYF